The 32 T cell receptor beta chains below were found in one sample sequenced in a study of Tregs in tolerant kidney transplant recipients. Some clones are missing from TCRdb's copy, which holds only in-frame ones; the method was immunoSEQ multiplex PCR. The data hold some 70,000 clones, with about four fifths observed a single time. Sequencing used CD4+ T cells from blood. The receptor source for this set is a human donor in good health.

This chain uses TRBV7-6 with TRBJ2-2; 8 bases agree with TRBD2. Germline V gene sequence: CDR1 SGHVS, CDR2 FNYEAQ. The V and J ends lost 5 bases and 7 bases, in that order; junction bases with no gene match: 12. This CDR3 is 16 amino acids long. The CDR3 here is CASSLGLEGMSGELFF. DNA of the CDR3: TGTGCCAGCAGCCTGGGACTAGAGGGCATGAGCGGGGAGCTGTTTTTT.

The rearrangement uses TRBV30 and TRBJ1-2; 8 nucleotides line up with TRBD1. V was pared by 5 bases and J by 5 bases, with 4 bases of the junction left unmatched. The germline CDR1 and CDR2 sequences are GTSNPN and SVGIG (reference sequence). This CDR3 contains 12 residues. The CDR3 nucleotides read TGTGCCTGGGGGACAGGTTCTTATGGCTACACCTTC. It is translated as CAWGTGSYGYTF. Full variable domain (outside the CDR3, taken from reference TRBV30 and TRBJ1-2): SQTIHQWPATLVQPVGSPLSLECTVEGTSNPNLYWYRQAAGRGLQLLFYSVGIGQISSEVPQNLSASRPQDRQFILSSKKLLLSDSGFYLCAWGTGSYGYTFGSGTRLTVV.

This chain joins TRBV19 and TRBJ1-5; 8 bases agree with TRBD1. Germline V lookup: CDR1 LNHDA, CDR2 SQIVND (reference sequence). V lost 1 base to trimming and J lost 7 bases; unmatched junction nucleotides: 0. This CDR3 is 13 amino acids long. Here the CDR3 reads CASSIAGGQPQHF. The CDR3 bases are TGTGCCAGTAGTATAGCAGGGGGCCAGCCCCAGCATTTT. The full variable domain, with the rest looked up from reference TRBV19 and TRBJ1-5, is DGGITQSPKYLFRKEGQNVTLSCEQNLNHDAMYWYRQDPGQGLRLIYYSQIVNDFQKGDIAEGYSVSREKKESFPLTVTSAQKNPTAFYLCASSIAGGQPQHFGDGTRLSIL.

In the case of this clone: One junction end does not reproduce the germline sequence, and a read error may be involved. The CDR3 protein is CASTRVGLGTEAFF. The CDR3 nucleotides read TGTGCCAGCACTAGGGTGGGTCTGGGTACTGAGGCTTTCTTT. The V and J genes are TRBV6-5 and TRBJ1-1; D remains unclear. Germline CDR1 is MNHEY and CDR2 is SVGAGI. This CDR3 is built from 14 residues.

CDR3 DNA sequence: TGCAGCGTTGCACAGGTGCTTAGGGACGAGCAGTACTTC. It encodes CSVAQVLRDEQYF. V and J are TRBV29-1 and TRBJ2-7, with D possibly being TRBD1 (5 bases). CDR1 and CDR2 (germline): SQVTM, ANQGSEA. Trimming removed 4 bases from V and 5 bases from J, with 15 bases in between. This CDR3 comprises 13 residues.

The V call is TRBV7-6, the J call TRBJ1-2, with D perhaps TRBD1 (6 bases). V shed 6 bases and J shed 7 bases, with 18 bases lying between them. From germline, CDR1 is SGHVS and CDR2 FNYEAQ. The CDR3 runs 14 residues. CDR3 in DNA: TGTGCCAGCAGTCCGCGGGGGGCCGGTGGTGGCTACACCTTC. Its protein is CASSPRGAGGGYTF. Looking up the rest from reference TRBV7-6 and TRBJ1-2 gives the full variable domain: GAGVSQSPRYKVTKRGQDVALRCDPISGHVSLYWYRQALGQGPEFLTYFNYEAQQDKSGLPNDRFSAERPEGSISTLTIQRTEQRDSAMYRCASSPRGAGGGYTFGSGTRLTVV.

The chain recombines TRBV19 with TRBJ1-2; the D gene is possibly TRBD1 (5 bases). Trimming shortened V by 0 bases and J by 3 bases, and 14 bases separated the two germline ends. CDR3 length: 16 amino acids. Germline-derived CDR1 and CDR2 are LNHDA and SQIVND (reference sequence). CDR3 protein: CASSIDPTGAYYGYTF. CDR3 nucleotide sequence: TGTGCCAGTAGTATAGACCCCACAGGTGCTTACTATGGCTACACCTTC. Filled out from reference TRBV19 and TRBJ1-2, the complete variable domain reads DGGITQSPKYLFRKEGQNVTLSCEQNLNHDAMYWYRQDPGQGLRLIYYSQIVNDFQKGDIAEGYSVSREKKESFPLTVTSAQKNPTAFYLCASSIDPTGAYYGYTFGSGTRLTVV.

V gene TRBV27 combines with J gene TRBJ1-6, with a weak D call TRBD1 (5 bases). Trimming removed 6 bases from V and 5 bases from J, with 11 bases in between. Germline CDR1 reads MNHEY; CDR2 reads SMNVEV (reference sequence). The CDR3 is made up of 14 amino acids. Here the CDR3 reads CASRQAVNNSPLHF. The CDR3, as DNA: TGTGCCAGCAGACAGGCTGTTAATAATTCACCCCTCCACTTT.

This clone has just one count. The chain links TRBV7-6 to TRBJ1-5; TRBD1 matches 7 bases. Germline loops: CDR1 SGHVS, CDR2 FNYEAQ. With 4 bases clipped from V and 2 bases from J, the junction kept 5 bases outside the gene matches. The CDR3 has 15 amino acids. The CDR3 reads CASSSRQGRNQPQHF. CDR3 sequence (DNA): TGTGCCAGCAGCTCCCGACAGGGCCGCAATCAGCCCCAGCATTTT.

This chain joins TRBV5-5 and TRBJ1-3; D is ambiguous. V lost 5 bases and J lost 3, with 9 bases in between. The germline CDR1 and CDR2 sequences are SGHKS and YYEKEE (reference sequence). This CDR3 comprises 13 residues. The CDR3 coding sequence is TGTGCCAGCAGTCTCCCTAATGGAAACACCATATATTTT. It translates to CASSLPNGNTIYF.

This clone came up a few times. The genes are TRBV9 and TRBJ2-3; a weak D match, TRBD2 (6 bases). With 1 base removed from V and 3 bases from J, the gap between germline ends came to 18 bases. The CDR3 is made up of 17 amino acids. The germline CDR1 and CDR2 sequences are SGDLS and YYNGEE. The CDR3 here is CASSVNPGPRETDTQYF. In nucleotides, the CDR3 is TGTGCCAGCAGCGTAAACCCAGGGCCACGGGAGACAGATACGCAGTATTTT.

Note on this clone: The sample contains more than one DNA sequence encoding this CDR3. The chain links TRBV18 to TRBJ1-1, with TRBD1 matching 7 bases. V was pared by 3 bases and J by 1 base, with 2 bases of the junction left unmatched. The CDR3 contains 14 residues. Germline lookup yields CDR1 KGHSH and CDR2 LQKENI. The chain's CDR3 is CASSPTGANTEAFF. The CDR3, as DNA: TGTGCCAGCTCACCTACAGGGGCGAACACTGAAGCTTTCTTT.

This clone is a singleton in its sample. This sequence joins TRBV5-1 and TRBJ2-4, with D tentatively TRBD1 (5 bases). CDR1 SGHRS and CDR2 YFSETQ come from the germline V gene. The CDR3 loop spans 11 amino acids. The ends were cut back, 0 bases at V and 12 bases at J, with 7 bases in the middle. CDR3: CASSLGQYQYF. The CDR3, as DNA: TGCGCCAGCAGCTTGGGACAGTATCAGTACTTC.

The rearrangement joins TRBV4-3 to TRBJ2-1; D is unresolved. The CDR3 extends over 16 amino acids. Germline CDR1 reads LGHNA; CDR2 reads YSLEER. Trimming left V 1 base short and J 6 bases short, with 16 bases between. CDR3 residues: CASSQGVRHPVNEQFF. In DNA, the CDR3 is TGCGCCAGCAGCCAAGGAGTACGGCACCCAGTCAATGAGCAGTTCTTC.

This chain uses TRBV5-1 with TRBJ1-1; D is uncertain. The CDR3 is 15 amino acids. The germline gives CDR1 SGHRS, CDR2 YFSETQ. Trimming took off 1 base at V and 1 base at J, with 11 bases between the two ends. CDR3 sequence (DNA): TGCGCCAGCAGCTTGTACTCGGCAGGGAACACTGAAGCTTTCTTT. This translates into CASSLYSAGNTEAFF.

The genes are TRBV9 and TRBJ1-3; D is ambiguous. This CDR3 spans 16 amino acids. V was cut by 3 bases and J by 1 base, with 14 bases left in between. Germline V gene sequence: CDR1 SGDLS, CDR2 YYNGEE. The CDR3 bases are TGTGCCAGCAGCGAGGCCTTCCCCGGGTCTGGAAACACCATATATTTT. Residues: CASSEAFPGSGNTIYF.

The chain has TRBV19 and TRBJ2-3, with D possibly matching TRBD1 (5 bases). This CDR3 spans 14 amino acids. Germline CDR1 reads LNHDA; CDR2 reads SQIVND (reference sequence). The V end was cut by 4 bases, the J end by 2 bases, with 10 bases between. CDR3 bases: TGTGCCAGTAGTAGGGGCCTATACACAGATACGCAGTATTTT. It specifies CASSRGLYTDTQYF.

The J gene is TRBJ2-1, the V gene TRBV7-2, with D unresolved. Looked up from germline, CDR1 is SGHTA and CDR2 is FQGNSA. With 1 base removed from V and 7 bases from J, the gap between germline ends came to 5 bases. The CDR3 contains 12 residues. CDR3 sequence reads: CASSLVINEQFF. CDR3 DNA: TGTGCCAGCAGCTTAGTGATTAATGAGCAGTTCTTC.

This chain connects TRBV5-8 to TRBJ2-3; 8 positions match TRBD2. V was pared by 3 bases and J by 6 bases, with 6 bases of the junction left unmatched. Germline CDR1 is SGHTS and CDR2 is YDEGEE. The CDR3 runs 14 residues. The CDR3 bases are TGTGCCAGCAGCTCCAGCGGGAGAGGGGATACGCAGTATTTT. Its protein product is CASSSSGRGDTQYF.

The J gene is TRBJ2-5, the V gene TRBV7-9; D remains unclear. CDR3 length: 14 residues. CDR1 and CDR2 (germline): SEHNR, FQNEAQ (reference sequence). Trimming stripped 5 bases from V and 4 bases from J, with 14 bases between. CDR3 region: CASSRSPGRETQYF. The CDR3 DNA follows: TGTGCCAGCAGCCGCTCGCCCGGGCGAGAGACCCAGTACTTC.

V gene TRBV7-3 combines with J gene TRBJ2-1, with a weak D call TRBD1 (6 bases). V was trimmed by 5 bases and J by 5 bases, leaving 13 bases between them. The V gene's germline CDR1 is SGHTA and CDR2 FQGTGA. The CDR3 sequence is 14 residues long. CDR3 amino acids: CASSPTDSDNEQFF. The CDR3 coding sequence is TGTGCCAGCAGCCCGACGGACAGCGACAATGAGCAGTTCTTC.

V gene TRBV12-5 combines with J gene TRBJ2-1, with TRBD2 matching over 7 bases. The length of the CDR3 is 15 residues. Germline loops: CDR1 LGHNT, CDR2 FRNRAP. V was pared by 8 bases and J by 6 bases, with 13 bases of the junction left unmatched. The CDR3 DNA follows: TGTGCTAGTCTCGCGCCAGGACTAGTTTCCAATGAGCAGTTCTTC. Protein sequence: CASLAPGLVSNEQFF.

The chain uses TRBV6-6 and TRBJ2-2; D is tentatively TRBD1 or TRBD2 (6 bases each). V lost 2 bases and J lost 7, with 17 bases in between. The germline V gene has CDR1 MNHNY and CDR2 SVGAGI (reference sequence). This CDR3 region has 16 residues. The chain's CDR3 is CASSYQSGAINGELFF. The CDR3 DNA is TGTGCCAGCAGTTACCAATCGGGGGCCATCAACGGGGAGCTGTTTTTT.

The chain couples TRBV18 to TRBJ2-1; no reliable D call. The V gene lost 3 bases and the J gene lost 9 bases, with 15 bases spanning the gap. The germline V gene encodes CDR1 KGHSH and CDR2 LQKENI. The CDR3 runs to 14 residues. CDR3 sequence (DNA): TGTGCCAGCTCACCCCAAAATATTGAAGGTGAGCAGTTCTTC. Translation: CASSPQNIEGEQFF.

This sequence joins TRBV15 and TRBJ2-3, with D perhaps being TRBD1 or TRBD2 (5 bases each). The length of the CDR3 is 19 residues. V was pared by 0 bases and J by 0 bases, with 19 bases between. In germline, CDR1 is LNHNV, CDR2 YYDKDF (reference sequence). The CDR3 DNA is TGTGCCACCAGCAGAGATAGGAGGAGTCGGGCAGGGAGCACAGATACGCAGTATTTT. As protein: CATSRDRRSRAGSTDTQYF.

The chain recombines TRBV19 with TRBJ2-7, with a possible D match to TRBD2 (5 bases). The germline CDR1 and CDR2 sequences are LNHDA and SQIVND (reference sequence). This CDR3 is built from 14 residues. V shed 10 bases and J shed 3 bases, with 19 bases lying between them. The chain's CDR3 is CATTSAGVGYEQYF. In DNA, the CDR3 is TGTGCCACCACATCCGCCGGGGTCGGCTACGAGCAGTACTTC.

This chain uses TRBV6-1 with TRBJ2-1, with TRBD2 matching over 7 bases. V lost 0 bases, J lost 6 bases, and 14 bases stayed unmatched. This CDR3 region has 18 residues. The germline V gene has CDR1 MNHNS and CDR2 SASEGT. CDR3 in amino acids: CASSEAETTSRRGNEQFF. As DNA, the CDR3 is TGTGCCAGCAGTGAAGCGGAAACGACTAGCCGGAGGGGCAATGAGCAGTTCTTC.

This clone was observed a few times. V usage is TRBV9 and J usage is TRBJ2-1; 13 nucleotides agree with TRBD2. The CDR3 has 15 residues. The J segment lost 8 bases and the V segment lost 1 base, leaving 3 bases of the junction unmatched. Germline V gene sequence: CDR1 SGDLS, CDR2 YYNGEE. CDR3 sequence: CASSVITSGRDEQFF. In nucleotides, the CDR3 is TGTGCCAGCAGCGTAATTACTAGCGGGAGGGATGAGCAGTTCTTC.

Regarding this clone: One junction end does not reproduce the germline sequence, and a read error may be involved. The rearrangement uses TRBV6-1 and TRBJ2-7; D might be TRBD1 (6 bases). Germline CDR1 and CDR2: MNHNS and SASEGT. The CDR3 extends over 12 amino acids. The CDR3 bases are TGTGCCAGCAGTCGGCGTCGAGGACAGAAGGACTTC. Translated, it gives CASSRRRGQKDF.

The gene calls are TRBV27 and TRBJ2-3; D ambiguous. Germline values: CDR1 MNHEY, CDR2 SMNVEV (reference sequence). The V end lost 5 bases, the J end lost 9 bases, and 15 bases lay between the germline ends. This CDR3 contains 13 residues. The DNA for the CDR3 is TGTGCCAGCAGTCGACGGTCCTCCGGGACGCAGTATTTT. Protein: CASSRRSSGTQYF.

The chain uses TRBV5-1 and TRBJ2-3; TRBD2 aligns across 15 bases. With V trimmed by 5 bases and J by 3 bases, 7 bases remained unmatched. The CDR3 contains 17 residues. CDR1 SGHRS and CDR2 YFSETQ come from the germline V gene. The CDR3 reads CASSPGTSGGKTDTQYF. CDR3 bases: TGCGCCAGCAGTCCGGGGACTAGCGGGGGGAAGACAGATACGCAGTATTTT.

The genes are TRBV5-6 and TRBJ1-2; D not resolved. Germline CDR1 reads SGHDT; CDR2 reads YYEEEE. This CDR3 comprises 12 residues. V lost 1 base to trimming and J lost 8 bases, with 9 bases between them. The CDR3 sequence is CASSLREWGYTF. The CDR3 DNA reads as TGTGCCAGCAGCTTGAGGGAATGGGGCTACACCTTC.